Given below is one T cell receptor (beta chain) in context. The V and J ends lost 1 base and 4 bases respectively, with 10 bases between them. CDR3 length: 15 residues. Germline assignment: CDR1 MDHEN and CDR2 SYDVKM. The entry originates in a study of blood T cell repertoires in COVID-19. Study-level background: Whether acute or convalescent, the COVID-19 samples came from the United States, Italy and Spain. Sources were T cells, B-cell-depleted T cells, or PBMCs; the material itself was cDNA or gDNA.

Per the authors' pipeline: Reference gene primer amplification in the assay estimated nucleated cell counts. Sequencing used immunoSEQ multiplex PCR; TCRdb keeps in-frame clones, though not all of them. The V and J calls and the clone size are those of that table, but D and trimming were determined from the DNA. The data show about 190,000 clones, with about 88% seen just once and less than 7.5% held by the top ten. The chain couples TRBV28 to TRBJ2-2; D possibly corresponds to TRBD2 (5 bases). The specimen was peripheral blood. This receptor was taken from a woman in her thirties or forties who had recovered from COVID-19. As DNA, the CDR3 is TGTGCCAGCAGTTTATTCCCGGGATTCACCGGGGAGCTGTTTTTT. Its protein is CASSLFPGFTGELFF.